The rows below give T cell receptor beta chains drawn from one sample of a study of T cells in Graves' hyperthyroidism and ophthalmopathy. Each CDR3 protein is one row after TCRdb ran MiXCR on the multiplex PCR reads. The sample shows 660,000 or so distinct CDR3 sequences, just under 45% of them seen only once. The sample consisted of peripheral blood or thyroid tissue (not recorded which). The source of these receptors is an adult man with Graves' disease, either hyperthyroidism or ophthalmopathy (not recorded which). The conserved cysteine and the conserved F or W are not part of the CDR3 here.

V,J,CDR3
TRBV15,TRBJ1-6,ATSRWTGVNSPLH
TRBV29-1,TRBJ1-3,SVRDSPIY
TRBV29-1,TRBJ1-2,SVQGDGFYGYT
TRBV20-1,TRBJ1-4,SARRSRLAGESEKLF
TRBV12-3/TRBV12-4,TRBJ1-2,ASSPGQSAHGYT
TRBV2,TRBJ1-5,ASRGSPGQPQH
TRBV20-1,TRBJ1-5,SVTKGGSNQPQH
TRBV7-9,TRBJ2-7,ASSGPGLADTYEQY
TRBV20-1,TRBJ2-3,SAKDTQY
TRBV2,TRBJ2-5,ASSLWAGTGGQETQY
TRBV20-1,TRBJ2-5,SAIGGAEETQY
TRBV5-4,TRBJ1-2,ASSIGQVGYT
TRBV2,TRBJ2-7,ASKGTGGSYEQY
TRBV2,TRBJ2-2,ASSPAGKTGELF
TRBV3-1,TRBJ2-7,ASSQGVRAGEQY
TRBV12-3/TRBV12-4,TRBJ1-1,ASSSLTRDRGRGTEAF